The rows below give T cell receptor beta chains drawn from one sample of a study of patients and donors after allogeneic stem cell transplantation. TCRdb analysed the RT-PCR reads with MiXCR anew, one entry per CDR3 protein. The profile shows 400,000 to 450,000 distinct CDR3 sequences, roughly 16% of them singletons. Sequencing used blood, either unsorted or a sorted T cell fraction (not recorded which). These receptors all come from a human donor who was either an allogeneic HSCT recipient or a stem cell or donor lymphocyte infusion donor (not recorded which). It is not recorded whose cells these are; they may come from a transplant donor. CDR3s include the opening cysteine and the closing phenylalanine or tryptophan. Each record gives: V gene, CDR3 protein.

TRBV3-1 CASSQAAEQFF
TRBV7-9 CASSLGTYNEQFF
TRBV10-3 CAIRDRDREVYEQYF
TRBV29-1 CTRGVRFGNTIYF
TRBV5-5 CASSLLSSSGANVLTF
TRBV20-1 CSARDLQGAGTEAFF
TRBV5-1 CASSLAWGTHSYEQYF
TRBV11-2 CASSLDQGTVQTQYF
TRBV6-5 CASSYATARTGELFF
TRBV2 CASSLSGGNYEQYF
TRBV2 CASTLDRAPSSYNEQFF
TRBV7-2 CASSISAGRARSPLHF
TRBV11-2 CASSPTRRGPEAFF
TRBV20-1 CSAREGGASPLHF
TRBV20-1 CSAVTSGATYNEQFF
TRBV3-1 CASSQPDRRKLFF
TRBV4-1 CASSEWVRTGYEQYF
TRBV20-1 CSVAGVSQETQYF
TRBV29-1 CSAKGGGPYNEQFF
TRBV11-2 CASSFPRPNYGYTF
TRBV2 CASTGTSWRDIQYF
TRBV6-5 CASSSLGPANTEAFF
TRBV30 CAWGLTYEQYF
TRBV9 CASSTPDLEWIDTQYF
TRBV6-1 CASSPPQGINTEAFF
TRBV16 CASSRIAGGDTDTQYF
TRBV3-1 CASSQDIQHNEQFF
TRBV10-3 CAISGGEGNNSPLHF
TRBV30 CAWSVSRANEQFF
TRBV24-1 CATSDWDRGHKETQYF
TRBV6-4 CASTGCNQPQHF
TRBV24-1 CATSDAGRYNEQFF
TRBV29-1 CSVSPAGGEETQYF
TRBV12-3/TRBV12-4 CASSLRSGAYEAFF
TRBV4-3 CASRQSTASTNEKLFF
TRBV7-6 CASSSGLAGVISDTQYF
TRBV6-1 CATSPTGGFLAQHF
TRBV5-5 CASSLGGLNEQYF
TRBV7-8 CASSLQRTGIMGANYGYTF
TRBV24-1 CATSKVLAIPSDTQYF
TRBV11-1 CASSRWGEGRGPNTEAFF
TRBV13 CASSLGRDIGELFF
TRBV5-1 CASSKGPNTEAFF
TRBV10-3 CAISGASEDTQYF
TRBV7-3 CASSAPRLAGGRVTDTQYF
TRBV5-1 CASSSLTGAVDEQYF
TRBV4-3 CASSQDRPYNSPLHF
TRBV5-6 CASSGGGNPDTQYF
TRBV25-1 CASCCGVELNTGELFF
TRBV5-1 CASRFNRGALPNTGELFF
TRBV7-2 CASRAGRGLYNEQFF
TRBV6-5 CASSYFLEGGYTF
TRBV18 CASSPPILAGFITGELFF